This is a list of T cell receptor beta chains from one sample in a study of early T cells in non-severe SARS-CoV-2 infection. MiXCR, applied by TCRdb to the 5' RACE reads, yields one record per CDR3 protein. The sample has approximately 64,000 distinct CDR3 sequences; around 20% are singletons. This specimen was whole blood, taken at baseline. The source is an adult who was a healthcare worker with PCR-confirmed SARS-CoV-2 infection or an uninfected control (not recorded which). CDR3s include the opening cysteine and the closing phenylalanine or tryptophan. A D gene is named only where the DNA matches it firmly. Size is stated for part of the rows, as once, few or many counts, or as a class when the clone is expanded.

D gene,J gene,clone size,V gene,CDR3 DNA,CDR3 protein
-,TRBJ1-6,-,TRBV20-1,TGCAGTGCTAGTCAAGTCAGGGCTAATTCACCCCTCCACTTT,CSASQVRANSPLHF
TRBD2,TRBJ2-1,many,TRBV5-1,TGCGCCAGCAGCCCAGCGGGAGGCAATGAGCAGTTCTTC,CASSPAGGNEQFF
TRBD1,TRBJ2-3,once,TRBV12-3/TRBV12-4,TGTGCCAGCAGGGGGACAGAGACTACGCAGTATTTT,CASRGTETTQYF
-,TRBJ1-4,-,TRBV19,TGTGCCAGTAGGACGACAGGACCTAATGAAAAACTGTTTTTT,CASRTTGPNEKLFF
-,TRBJ2-5,few,TRBV2,TGTGCCAGCAGCGTACCGGGCCTCCAAGAGACCCAGTACTTC,CASSVPGLQETQYF
TRBD2,TRBJ2-7,-,TRBV20-1,TGCAGTGCTAGTGAAACTAGCGGGAGGGGGAACTACGAGCAGTACTTC,CSASETSGRGNYEQYF
-,TRBJ2-7,-,TRBV3-1,TGTGCCAGCAGCCAAACTAGCCTGAGGGGGCACGAGCAGTACTTC,CASSQTSLRGHEQYF
-,TRBJ2-5,-,TRBV6-6,TGTGCCAGCAGTTACTCTCCCCGGGCGGACATCCAAGAGACCCAGTACTTC,CASSYSPRADIQETQYF
-,TRBJ1-5,-,TRBV6-2/TRBV6-3,TGTGCCAGCAGCCCCCGACAGGAGGCTCAGCCCCAGCATTTT,CASSPRQEAQPQHF
-,TRBJ1-5,-,TRBV24-1,TGTGCCACCAGTGACCCCCAGGGGAAAGGACAGCCCCAGCATTTT,CATSDPQGKGQPQHF
-,TRBJ2-4,-,TRBV7-8,TGTGCCAGCAGCGAGACAGCGCCTGGAGACATTCAGTACTTC,CASSETAPGDIQYF
-,TRBJ1-6,few,TRBV7-9,TGTGCCAGCAGCGGGCTCGGGGGTTCACCCCTCCACTTT,CASSGLGGSPLHF
-,TRBJ2-1,many,TRBV24-1,TGTGCCACCTGCCCGGAGGGGGGGAATGAGCAGTTCTTC,CATCPEGGNEQFF
-,TRBJ1-5,-,TRBV20-1,TGCAGTGCTTATAAGGGTGGCAATCAGCCCCAGCATTTT,CSAYKGGNQPQHF
-,TRBJ1-1,few,TRBV24-1,TGTGCCACCAGTGATGCCCTTAACACTGAAGCTTTCTTT,CATSDALNTEAFF
TRBD2,TRBJ2-3,-,TRBV20-1,TGCAGTGCTCCGACTAGCCAAAGCACAGATACGCAGTATTTT,CSAPTSQSTDTQYF
TRBD1,TRBJ1-2,many,TRBV29-1,TGCAGCGTTGAGCCGGGACAGGGTAACTATGGCTACACCTTC,CSVEPGQGNYGYTF
-,TRBJ2-5,few,TRBV6-1,TGTGCCAGCAGGCTCAGTATCCAAGAGACCCAGTACTTC,CASRLSIQETQYF
TRBD1,TRBJ2-7,-,TRBV7-9,TGTGCCAGCACCCCGGCTGGGGACAGGACTTACGAGCAGTACTTC,CASTPAGDRTYEQYF
-,TRBJ2-2,-,TRBV19,TGTGCCAGTAGTATCAGCACCGGGACGAACACCGGGGAGCTGTTTTTT,CASSISTGTNTGELFF
TRBD2,TRBJ2-7,-,TRBV7-8,TGTGCCAGCAGCTCCGGGACTAGCGGTCTACCCTACGAGCAGTACTTC,CASSSGTSGLPYEQYF
-,TRBJ1-6,-,TRBV6-5,TGTGCCAGCAGCCACAGAAATTCACCCCTCCACTTT,CASSHRNSPLHF
TRBD1,TRBJ1-4,many,TRBV6-1,TGTGCCAGCAGTGGACAGGGTGGTCTCGAAAAACTGTTTTTT,CASSGQGGLEKLFF
TRBD1,TRBJ1-1,-,TRBV14,TGTGCCAGCAGCCATGACAGGGTCCCTACCGTTCCCGCTTTCTTT,CASSHDRVPTVPAFF
TRBD1,TRBJ2-7,-,TRBV27,TGTGCCAGCAGACCCGGGACAGGGGGCCGCGAGCAGTACTTC,CASRPGTGGREQYF
-,TRBJ1-1,few,TRBV11-2,TGTGCCAGCAGCTTAGATCCTGGATCGATTGAAGCTTTCTTT,CASSLDPGSIEAFF
TRBD1,TRBJ1-5,few,TRBV7-6,TGTGCCAGCAGCTTAGGGGCAGGGGGACAGCCCCAGCATTTT,CASSLGAGGQPQHF
-,TRBJ2-4,once,TRBV21-1,TGTGCCAGCAGCAATGTGTGGGGGGTTGTTCTAGCCAAAAACATTCAGTACTTC,CASSNVWGVVLAKNIQYF
-,TRBJ2-7,-,TRBV5-4,TGTGCCAGCAGCACCGGAATCTCCTACGAGCAGTACTTC,CASSTGISYEQYF
-,TRBJ2-3,-,TRBV6-5,TGTGCCAGCAAAGGGGGATTTGGAGCAGATACGCAGTATTTT,CASKGGFGADTQYF
TRBD1,TRBJ1-1,-,TRBV19,TGTGCCAGTAGTATGGGGCTCTTGGGACAGGCCAACGAAGCTTTCTTT,CASSMGLLGQANEAFF
-,TRBJ1-1,few,TRBV25-1,TGTGCCAGCAGTGAACGGAAGAACACTGAAGCTTTCTTT,CASSERKNTEAFF
-,TRBJ2-1,many,TRBV24-1,TGTGCCACCAGTCACGGTAATGAGCAGTTCTTC,CATSHGNEQFF
-,TRBJ2-5,-,TRBV9,TGTGCCAGCAGCGTAGGGACCAGCCAAGAGACCCAGTACTTC,CASSVGTSQETQYF
TRBD1,TRBJ2-2,few,TRBV23-1,TGCGCCAGCAGTCAAACGGACAGGACTTCGAACACCGGGGAGCTGTTTTTT,CASSQTDRTSNTGELFF
-,TRBJ2-7,few,TRBV2,TGTGCCAGCAGTGTTCGACCCTACGAGCAGTACTTC,CASSVRPYEQYF
-,TRBJ1-4,-,TRBV7-6,TGTGCCAGCAGCGAGGGACCGAGGATAAATGAAAAACTGTTTTTT,CASSEGPRINEKLFF
-,TRBJ2-6,many,TRBV25-1,TGTGCCAGCATGAAACAGGGTTCTGGGGCCAACGTCCTGACTTTC,CASMKQGSGANVLTF
TRBD1,TRBJ1-4,-,TRBV28,TGTGCCAGCAGAAAGCCCTCAGGGGGCGGTCGACTGTTTTTT,CASRKPSGGGRLFF
-,TRBJ2-3,-,TRBV12-3/TRBV12-4,TGTGCCAGCACCCTCGGGGCGACCACAGATACGCAGTATTTT,CASTLGATTDTQYF
-,TRBJ2-3,few,TRBV6-4,TGTGCCAGCAGTGTTGACGGGAGCACAGATACGCAGTATTTT,CASSVDGSTDTQYF
-,TRBJ1-2,-,TRBV30,TGTGCCTGGAGTGTCTTCGGATATGGCTACACCTTC,CAWSVFGYGYTF
TRBD1,TRBJ1-1,-,TRBV6-5,TGTGCCAGCAGGGCCGGGACAGGCAAGAACACTGAAGCTTTCTTT,CASRAGTGKNTEAFF
-,TRBJ1-6,-,TRBV5-5,TGTGCCAGCAGCCCTACGACCGGGACGGCTAATTCACCCCTCCACTTT,CASSPTTGTANSPLHF
TRBD2,TRBJ2-5,few,TRBV3-1,TGTGCCAGCAGCCAGCGGCTAGCGGGAGAGACCCAGTACTTC,CASSQRLAGETQYF
-,TRBJ1-2,many,TRBV3-1,TGTGCCAGCAGCCCGCGTTTGGGGAATGGCTACACCTTC,CASSPRLGNGYTF
TRBD2,TRBJ2-2,-,TRBV15,TGTGCCACCAGCAGAGGTCTGGGGGGGACCGGGGAGCTGTTTTTT,CATSRGLGGTGELFF
-,TRBJ2-4,-,TRBV7-2,TGTGCCAGCAGCTACGCCGGGGCGGAAAACATTCAGTACTTC,CASSYAGAENIQYF
TRBD1,TRBJ2-7,-,TRBV12-3/TRBV12-4,TGTGCCAGCAGTCCAAGCAGGGGGCCCATCTCCTACGAGCAGTACTTC,CASSPSRGPISYEQYF